This T cell receptor beta chain was recovered during a study of T cell responses to AZD1222 COVID-19 vaccine. Study-level results: Epitopes outside B.1.351 and B.1.1.7 mutated regions reportedly drew nearly half of spike TCRs. Spike-spanning, vaccine-associated CD4 TCRs were dominant at 160-218 and 743-854. Only six or seven AZD1222 recipients tested seropositive at baseline. The donor cohort was predominantly white British with a female majority, and clonal diversity may have been underestimated.

On this clone: Its target is not known.

Produced via immunoSEQ multiplex PCR; TCRdb's table is partial and in-frame only. The sample has 200,000 or so clones, approximately 94% seen once. Sequenced here: peripheral blood, sampled on day 0 of AZD1222 vaccination. This TCR derives from an adult in good health.

The CDR3 coding sequence is TGCGCCAGCAGCGGGGATACGCAGTATTTT. This encodes CASSGDTQYF. The chain couples TRBV5-1 to TRBJ2-3; D is uncertain. The germline V and J ends were trimmed by 4 bases and 6 bases, with 3 bases remaining between them. Per the germline V gene, CDR1 is SGHRS and CDR2 is YFSETQ. This CDR3 has 10 amino acids.